This record concerns one T cell receptor beta chain sequence. Antigen unknown. This sample was included in a study of T cell responses to AZD1222 COVID-19 vaccine. General study results and limits: Unmutated regions of variants are reportedly targeted by nearly half of spike-specific TCRs. The study sampled repertoires only after the peak T cell response.

Here immunoSEQ multiplex PCR was the method, and the copy in TCRdb shows in-frame clones only, minus some. The data hold fewer than 200,000 clones, with about nine tenths observed a single time. V was shortened by 5 bases and J by 2 bases, with 16 bases between the two germline ends. The CDR3 has 15 residues. From germline, CDR1 is SNHLY and CDR2 FYNNEI. This receptor was identified in an adult in good health. The chain links TRBV2 to TRBJ2-7; D perhaps matches TRBD1 (6 bases). Sample: peripheral blood, taken on day 0 of AZD1222 vaccination. As DNA, the CDR3 is TGTGCCAGCAGTTTTGGGACAAGGGATACCTACGAGCAGTACTTC. Protein product: CASSFGTRDTYEQYF.